The clone carrying this TCR beta chain was detected once. Some clones are missing from TCRdb's copy, which holds only in-frame ones; the method was immunoSEQ multiplex PCR. The sample has fewer than 300,000 clones, over 70% seen once. The germline CDR1 and CDR2 sequences are SGHTA and FQGTGA. The V gene lost 5 bases and the J gene lost 1 base, with 11 bases spanning the gap. This CDR3 spans 15 amino acids. The data stem from a study of control samples from healthy donors and cancer patients. The sequenced sample was PBMCs. This TCR was sampled from a woman in her sixties with lung cancer. This chain links TRBV7-3 with TRBJ2-2; unclear D gene. The CDR3 sequence: CASSVSSLNTGELFF. CDR3 DNA: TGTGCCAGCAGCGTTAGTTCGCTGAACACCGGGGAGCTGTTTTTT.